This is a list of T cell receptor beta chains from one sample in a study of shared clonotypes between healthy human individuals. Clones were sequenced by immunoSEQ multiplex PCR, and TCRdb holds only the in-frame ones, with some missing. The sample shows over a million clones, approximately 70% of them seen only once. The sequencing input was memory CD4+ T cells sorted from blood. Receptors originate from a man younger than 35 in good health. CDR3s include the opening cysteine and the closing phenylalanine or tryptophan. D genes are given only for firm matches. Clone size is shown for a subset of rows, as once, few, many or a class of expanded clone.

CDR3aa: CASASFTGELFF
CDR3nt: TGTGCCAGTGCTAGTTTCACCGGGGAGCTGTTTTTT
abundance: .
j_gene: TRBJ2-2
v_gene: TRBV19
d_gene: .

CDR3aa: CAAGGTLGETQYF
CDR3nt: TGTGCCGCCGGGGGTACCTTGGGAGAGACCCAGTACTTC
abundance: many
j_gene: TRBJ2-5
v_gene: TRBV19
d_gene: .

CDR3aa: CSASVGQPQHF
CDR3nt: TGCAGTGCTAGTGTAGGTCAGCCCCAGCATTTT
abundance: .
j_gene: TRBJ1-5
v_gene: TRBV20-1
d_gene: .

CDR3aa: CASSLVPGSYGYTF
CDR3nt: TGCGCCAGCAGCTTGGTCCCAGGGTCCTACGGCTACACCTTC
abundance: few
j_gene: TRBJ1-2
v_gene: TRBV5-1
d_gene: .

CDR3aa: CASTLGGTSGIGEQFF
CDR3nt: TGTGCCAGCACCCTGGGAGGGACTAGCGGGATCGGGGAGCAGTTCTTC
abundance: .
j_gene: TRBJ2-1
v_gene: TRBV5-4
d_gene: TRBD2

CDR3aa: CASSPGREETQYF
CDR3nt: TGTGCCAGCTCACCAGGGAGGGAAGAGACCCAGTACTTC
abundance: few
j_gene: TRBJ2-5
v_gene: TRBV18
d_gene: TRBD2

CDR3aa: CASSPPVREGGNEQFF
CDR3nt: TGTGCCAGCTCACCACCGGTGCGGGAGGGAGGCAATGAGCAGTTCTTC
abundance: .
j_gene: TRBJ2-1
v_gene: TRBV18
d_gene: TRBD2

CDR3aa: CASSLHGQGAREQYF
CDR3nt: TGCGCCAGCAGCTTACATGGACAGGGGGCGCGGGAGCAGTACTTC
abundance: .
j_gene: TRBJ2-7
v_gene: TRBV5-1
d_gene: TRBD1

CDR3aa: CASSFGGLPSEAFF
CDR3nt: TGTGCCAGCAGCTTTGGTGGACTACCTTCTGAAGCTTTCTTT
abundance: .
j_gene: TRBJ1-1
v_gene: TRBV5-4
d_gene: .

CDR3aa: CSVLRGEQYF
CDR3nt: TGCAGCGTCCTTAGGGGCGAGCAGTACTTC
abundance: .
j_gene: TRBJ2-7
v_gene: TRBV29-1
d_gene: .

CDR3aa: CASSPPGQIYEQYF
CDR3nt: TGTGCCAGCAGTCCTCCGGGACAGATCTACGAGCAGTACTTC
abundance: .
j_gene: TRBJ2-7
v_gene: TRBV5-4
d_gene: TRBD1

CDR3aa: CASSITGSGNTIYF
CDR3nt: TGTGCCAGCAGCATAACAGGGTCTGGAAACACCATATATTTT
abundance: .
j_gene: TRBJ1-3
v_gene: TRBV5-5
d_gene: .

CDR3aa: CASSTRQGSGNQPQHF
CDR3nt: TGTGCCAGTAGTACCCGACAGGGATCGGGCAATCAGCCCCAGCATTTT
abundance: .
j_gene: TRBJ1-5
v_gene: TRBV19
d_gene: TRBD1

CDR3aa: CASSPGGRGPNQPQHF
CDR3nt: TGTGCCAGCAGCCCGGGAGGCAGGGGGCCGAATCAGCCCCAGCATTTT
abundance: .
j_gene: TRBJ1-5
v_gene: TRBV7-2
d_gene: TRBD1

CDR3aa: CASSLDRGIEKLFF
CDR3nt: TGTGCCAGCTCACTGGACAGGGGGATTGAAAAACTGTTTTTT
abundance: .
j_gene: TRBJ1-4
v_gene: TRBV18
d_gene: TRBD1

CDR3aa: CASSLPSGTGELFF
CDR3nt: TGCGCCAGCAGCTTGCCTTCGGGCACCGGGGAGCTGTTTTTT
abundance: .
j_gene: TRBJ2-2
v_gene: TRBV5-1
d_gene: .

CDR3aa: CASAGQADGYTF
CDR3nt: TGTGCCAGCGCGGGACAGGCAGATGGCTACACCTTC
abundance: few
j_gene: TRBJ1-2
v_gene: TRBV2
d_gene: TRBD1

CDR3aa: CASTYPDRSNEQYF
CDR3nt: TGTGCCAGCACGTACCCGGACAGGTCCAACGAGCAGTACTTC
abundance: .
j_gene: TRBJ2-7
v_gene: TRBV28
d_gene: TRBD1

CDR3aa: CASSGPLGRGYNSPLHF
CDR3nt: TGTGCCAGCAGTGGACCATTGGGCAGGGGTTATAATTCACCCCTCCACTTT
abundance: .
j_gene: TRBJ1-6
v_gene: TRBV2
d_gene: .

CDR3aa: CASSALTRGELFF
CDR3nt: TGTGCCAGCAGCGCGTTGACGAGAGGGGAGCTGTTTTTT
abundance: .
j_gene: TRBJ2-2
v_gene: TRBV7-9
d_gene: .

CDR3aa: CASSITPNYGYTF
CDR3nt: TGTGCCAGTAGTATTACCCCCAACTATGGCTACACCTTC
abundance: .
j_gene: TRBJ1-2
v_gene: TRBV19
d_gene: .

CDR3aa: CASSLGTHYNSPLHF
CDR3nt: TGTGCCAGCAGTTTGGGGACCCACTATAATTCACCCCTCCACTTT
abundance: few
j_gene: TRBJ1-6
v_gene: TRBV27
d_gene: .

CDR3aa: CASSGQGGYEQYF
CDR3nt: TGCGCCAGCAGCGGGCAGGGGGGTTACGAGCAGTACTTC
abundance: .
j_gene: TRBJ2-7
v_gene: TRBV5-1
d_gene: .

CDR3aa: CASSQEQGGETQYF
CDR3nt: TGTGCCAGCAGCCAAGAACAGGGGGGAGAGACCCAGTACTTC
abundance: .
j_gene: TRBJ2-5
v_gene: TRBV7-6
d_gene: TRBD1

CDR3aa: CASSLDGQGGSYTF
CDR3nt: TGTGCCAGCAGCTTAGACGGTCAGGGTGGTAGCTACACCTTC
abundance: once
j_gene: TRBJ1-2
v_gene: TRBV11-2
d_gene: .

CDR3aa: CASSLGQGASTDTQYF
CDR3nt: TGCGCCAGCAGCTTGGGGCAGGGGGCGAGCACAGATACGCAGTATTTT
abundance: few
j_gene: TRBJ2-3
v_gene: TRBV5-1
d_gene: TRBD1